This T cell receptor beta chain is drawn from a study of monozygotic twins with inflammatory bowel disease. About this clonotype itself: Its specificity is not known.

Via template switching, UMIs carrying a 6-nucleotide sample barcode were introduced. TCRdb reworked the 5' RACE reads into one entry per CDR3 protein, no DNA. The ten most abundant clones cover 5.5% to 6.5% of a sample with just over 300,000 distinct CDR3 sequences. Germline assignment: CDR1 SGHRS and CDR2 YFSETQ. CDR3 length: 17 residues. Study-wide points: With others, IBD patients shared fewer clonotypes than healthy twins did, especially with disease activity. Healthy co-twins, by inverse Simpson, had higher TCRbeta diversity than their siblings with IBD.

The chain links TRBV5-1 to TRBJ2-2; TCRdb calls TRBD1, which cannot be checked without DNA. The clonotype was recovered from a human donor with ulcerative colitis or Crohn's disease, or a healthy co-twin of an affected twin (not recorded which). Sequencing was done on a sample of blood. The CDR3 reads CASSFYGGVWSTGELFF.